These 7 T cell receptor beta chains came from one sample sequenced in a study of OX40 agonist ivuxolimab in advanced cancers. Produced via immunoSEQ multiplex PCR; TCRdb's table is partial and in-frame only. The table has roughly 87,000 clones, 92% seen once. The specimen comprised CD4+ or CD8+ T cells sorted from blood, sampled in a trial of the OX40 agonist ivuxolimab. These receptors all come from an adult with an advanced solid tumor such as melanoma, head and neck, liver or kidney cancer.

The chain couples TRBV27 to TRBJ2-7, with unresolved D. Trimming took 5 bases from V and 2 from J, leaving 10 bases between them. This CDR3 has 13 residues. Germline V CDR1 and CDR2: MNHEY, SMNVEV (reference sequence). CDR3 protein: CASSPHMTYEQYF. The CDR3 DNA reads TGTGCCAGCAGTCCGCACATGACCTACGAGCAGTACTTC.

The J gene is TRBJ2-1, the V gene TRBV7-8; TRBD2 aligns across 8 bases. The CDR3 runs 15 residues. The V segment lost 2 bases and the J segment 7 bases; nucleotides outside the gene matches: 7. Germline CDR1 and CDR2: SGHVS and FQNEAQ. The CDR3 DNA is TGTGCCAGCAGCTTATCGGCGGGGGGTGGTAATGAGCAGTTCTTC. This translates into CASSLSAGGGNEQFF.

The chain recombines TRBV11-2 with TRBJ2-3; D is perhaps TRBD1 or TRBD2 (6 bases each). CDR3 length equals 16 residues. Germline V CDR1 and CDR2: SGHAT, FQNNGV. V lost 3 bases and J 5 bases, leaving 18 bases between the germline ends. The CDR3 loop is CASSFAFWGAGDTQYF. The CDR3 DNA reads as TGTGCCAGCAGCTTCGCCTTCTGGGGGGCTGGAGATACGCAGTATTTT.

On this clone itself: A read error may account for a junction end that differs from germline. CDR3 nucleotides: TGCGCCAGCAGCCTAGGGACAGCCGCGAACTTC. Protein sequence: CASSLGTAANF. J is TRBJ2-7 and V is TRBV10-2; 7 bases line up with TRBD1. Germline V gene data show CDR1 as WSHSY and CDR2 as SAAADI. The CDR3 extends over 11 amino acids.

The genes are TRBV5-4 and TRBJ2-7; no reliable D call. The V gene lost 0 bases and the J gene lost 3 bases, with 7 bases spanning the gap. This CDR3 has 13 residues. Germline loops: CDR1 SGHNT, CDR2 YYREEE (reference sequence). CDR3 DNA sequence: TGTGCCAGCAGCTTGGTCGAAGGCTACGAGCAGTACTTC. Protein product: CASSLVEGYEQYF.

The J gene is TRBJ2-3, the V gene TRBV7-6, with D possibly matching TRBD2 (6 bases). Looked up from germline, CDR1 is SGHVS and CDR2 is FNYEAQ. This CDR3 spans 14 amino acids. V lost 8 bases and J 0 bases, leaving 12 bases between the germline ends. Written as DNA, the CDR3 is TGTGCCAGCGGCCAAAGCGGGAGCACAGATACGCAGTATTTT. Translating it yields CASGQSGSTDTQYF.

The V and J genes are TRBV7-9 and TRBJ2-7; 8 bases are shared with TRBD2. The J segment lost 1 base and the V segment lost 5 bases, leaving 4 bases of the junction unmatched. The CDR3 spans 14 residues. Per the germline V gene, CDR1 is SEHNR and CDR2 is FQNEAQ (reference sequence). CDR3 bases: TGTGCCAGCAGCCCCCCGGGGGGGTCCTACGAGCAGTACTTC. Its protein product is CASSPPGGSYEQYF. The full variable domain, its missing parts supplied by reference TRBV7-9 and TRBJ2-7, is DTGVSQNPRHKITKRGQNVTFRCDPISEHNRLYWYRQTLGQGPEFLTYFQNEAQLEKSRLLSDRFSAERPKGSFSTLEIQRTEQGDSAMYLCASSPPGGSYEQYFGPGTRLTVT.